This record covers a single TCR beta chain. Its specificity is not known. Donors were nominally healthy when sampled, though unrecorded immune exposures were likely. The data are from a study of cytomegalovirus exposure and HLA in healthy donors. Study results and limitations: According to the study, 160 or so TCR beta chains were cytomegalovirus-associated. Being productive about 87% or about 30% of the time was typical of most TCR beta V segments in an earlier analysis. Usually a TCR sequence was rare, but some public TCRs were found in many donors.

Germline CDR1 is LNHDA and CDR2 is SQIVND (reference sequence). The CDR3 spans 16 residues. V was pared by 5 bases and J by 2 bases, with 9 bases of the junction left unmatched. The PCR was carried out with 60 Vbeta primers and 13 Jbeta primers. TCRdb's table, derived via immunoSEQ multiplex PCR, lists solely in-frame clones and lacks some. This table holds some 150,000 clones, approximately 75% found once. The sequence derives from a man in his thirties or forties in good health and CMV-seropositive. Sequencing was done on a sample of PBMCs. The V gene is TRBV19, the J gene TRBJ1-5; 7 bases match TRBD1. The chain's CDR3 is CASSLDRRLGNQPQHF. CDR3 sequence (DNA): TGTGCCAGTAGTCTGGACAGGAGGCTGGGCAATCAGCCCCAGCATTTT.